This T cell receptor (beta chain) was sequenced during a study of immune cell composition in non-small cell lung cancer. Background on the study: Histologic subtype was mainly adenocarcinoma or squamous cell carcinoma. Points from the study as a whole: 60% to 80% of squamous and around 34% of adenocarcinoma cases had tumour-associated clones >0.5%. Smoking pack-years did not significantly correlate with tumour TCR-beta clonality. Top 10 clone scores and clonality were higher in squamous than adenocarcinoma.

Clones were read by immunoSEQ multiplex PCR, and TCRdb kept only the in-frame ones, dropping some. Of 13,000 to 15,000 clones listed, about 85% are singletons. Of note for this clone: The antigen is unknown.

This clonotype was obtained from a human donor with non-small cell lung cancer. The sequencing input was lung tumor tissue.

The CDR3 loop is CSVDSEGLLDTQYF. As DNA, the CDR3 is TGCAGCGTTGACTCCGAGGGGCTGTTGGATACGCAGTATTTT. This chain links TRBV29-1 with TRBJ2-3; D may match TRBD1 or TRBD2 (5 bases each). V was pared by 3 bases and J by 6 bases, with 16 bases between. CDR1 is SQVTM, CDR2 ANQGSEA, per germline. This CDR3 has 14 amino acids.